A single sample is the source of the 9 T cell receptor beta chains below, sequenced in a study of T cells in Graves' hyperthyroidism and ophthalmopathy. Amplified TCR beta CDR3 regions came from RNA transcripts. The study used the HTBI primer set for a first-round RT-PCR of the TCR CDR3. TCRdb passed the multiplex PCR reads through MiXCR, listing each CDR3 protein once. The repertoire holds some 350,000 distinct CDR3 sequences, with roughly an eighth as singletons. The sample consisted of blood. These TCRs come from a woman between 40 and 50 years old with Graves' ophthalmopathy.

This clonotype has more than one count but fewer than ten. One end of the junction does not line up with germline, which may come from a read error. V and J are TRBV11-3 and TRBJ2-1; D gene ambiguous. The CDR3 is made up of 13 amino acids. Germline values: CDR1 SGHNT, CDR2 YENEEA. In DNA, the CDR3 is TGTACCAGCAGCTTAGTATGGCATTCCGGGCAGTTCTTC. This gives the protein CTSSLVWHSGQFF.

A single count supports this clonotype. The chain joins TRBV7-4 to TRBJ1-3; D is undetermined. CDR3 length equals 19 residues. Germline V CDR1 and CDR2: SGHVT, SQSDAQ. V lost 7 bases to trimming and J lost 4 bases, with 29 bases between them. CDR3 coding DNA: TGTGCCAGCACCCCGATCGACCGTATGAGTCCGCTATCGGGAAACACCATATATTTT. Protein: CASTPIDRMSPLSGNTIYF.

This clonotype was seen only a few times. The J gene is TRBJ1-2, the V gene TRBV20-1; D remains unclear. The CDR3 is made up of 12 amino acids. CDR1 DFQATT and CDR2 SNEGSKA come from the germline V gene (reference sequence). Deletions cut 4 bases from V and 5 bases from J, with 11 bases between. CDR3 bases: TGCAGTGCTATGGAGGGTGGATATGGCTACACCTTC. It translates to CSAMEGGYGYTF.

This clonotype showed up just a few times. V and J are TRBV7-9 and TRBJ2-7; the D gene is possibly TRBD1 (6 bases). The CDR3 runs to 13 residues. The V and J ends lost 4 bases and 6 bases respectively, with 13 bases between them. CDR1 is SEHNR, CDR2 FQNEAQ, per germline (reference sequence). CDR3 sequence (DNA): TGTGCCAGCAGCTCGCAACAGGGATCCGAGCAGTACTTC. Its translation is CASSSQQGSEQYF.

This clonotype was counted many times. V usage is TRBV6-6 and J usage is TRBJ2-7, with D maybe TRBD2 (6 bases). There are 16 residues in the CDR3. Germline CDR1 reads MNHNY; CDR2 reads SVGAGI (reference sequence). Trimming removed 0 bases at V and 0 bases at J, with 12 bases between. The CDR3 spells CASSYSFSGPSYEQYF. The CDR3 DNA is TGTGCCAGCAGTTACTCGTTTAGCGGACCCTCCTACGAGCAGTACTTC.

This chain connects TRBV29-1 to TRBJ2-7, with 10 bases aligning to TRBD1. Germline V lookup: CDR1 SQVTM, CDR2 ANQGSEA. CDR3 size: 15 residues. After removal of 4 bases from V and 9 bases from J, the junction contained 15 bases not matched to a gene. In nucleotides, the CDR3 is TGCAGCGTTGGACGTAGGGGGACAGGGGAATCGGGGCAGTACTTC. Translated, it gives CSVGRRGTGESGQYF.

This clonotype has a count of ten or more. The chain is built from TRBV28 and TRBJ2-7; 12 bases are shared with TRBD2. V dropped 3 bases and J dropped 1; count of bases not matched to a gene: 1. The CDR3 runs 15 residues. CDR1 and CDR2 from the germline V gene are MDHEN and SYDVKM. CDR3 region: CASSLGLAGSYEQYF. The CDR3 DNA follows: TGTGCCAGCAGTTTGGGACTAGCGGGTTCCTACGAGCAGTACTTC.

There are many counts of this clonotype. The genes are TRBV2 and TRBJ2-5, with TRBD2 as a possible D gene (6 bases). Per the germline V gene, CDR1 is SNHLY and CDR2 is FYNNEI. The germline V and J ends were trimmed by 3 bases and 4 bases, with 15 bases remaining between them. The CDR3 sequence is 15 residues long. In DNA, the CDR3 is TGTGCCAGCAGTGAGGAAATGGGGAGGTTAGAGACCCAGTACTTC. Protein sequence: CASSEEMGRLETQYF.

The gene calls are TRBV5-5 and TRBJ1-1, with D perhaps TRBD1 (6 bases). The CDR3 consists of 14 residues. V was trimmed by 4 bases and J by 0 bases, leaving 10 bases between them. CDR1 and CDR2 (germline): SGHKS, YYEKEE (reference sequence). For the CDR3, the DNA is TGTGCCAGCAGCCACAGGGCCCTGAACACTGAAGCTTTCTTT. Translating it yields CASSHRALNTEAFF.